The present T cell receptor beta chain was sequenced within a study of blood T cell repertoires in COVID-19. About the study: Acute and convalescent COVID-19 specimens originated in the United States, Italy and Spain. Sources were T cells, B-cell-depleted T cells, or PBMCs; the material itself was cDNA or gDNA.

Profiling relied on immunoSEQ multiplex PCR, and the TCRdb table lists in-frame clones only, not all of them. The repertoire consists of 20,000 or so clones, with about 79% occurring once and the leading ten covering roughly 5.5%. The CDR3 sequence is 15 residues long. V was shortened by 0 bases and J by 7 bases, with 15 bases between the two germline ends. CDR1 and CDR2 from the germline V gene are LGHDT and YNNKEL (reference sequence). The specimen was peripheral blood. The TCR originated in a human donor in a cohort sampled during active COVID-19. This sequence joins TRBV3-1 (or the pseudogene TRBV3-2) and TRBJ2-5; D possibly corresponds to TRBD2 (6 bases). The CDR3 coding sequence is TGTGCCAGCAGCCAAGATCTGGGTGCGCGGGGGACCCAGTACTTC. As protein: CASSQDLGARGTQYF.